This T cell receptor (beta chain) was documented in a study of shared clonotypes between healthy human individuals. This clone was observed once. Its antigen is unidentified. Germline and junction disagree at one end, which may indicate a read error. Produced via immunoSEQ multiplex PCR; TCRdb's table is partial and in-frame only. Here the sample spans a few million clones, roughly 93% being singletons. Germline CDR1 and CDR2: GTSNPN and SVGIG (reference sequence). The CDR3 extends over 13 amino acids. Study-level findings and limits: Several donors showed sharing of about 4.8% of naive CD4 clonotypes.

The V gene is TRBV30, the J gene TRBJ2-1; a possible D gene is TRBD2 (6 bases). The sequence came from a man aged 18 to 35 in good health. Some clones in this sample may be carry-over from other donors' samples. Sequenced input: naive CD4+ T cells from PBMCs. Subset described: CD45RA+ positively selected. CDR3 sequence (DNA): TGTGCCCGCTCATATAGCGGTGACAATGGGCAGTTCTTC. Translated: CARSYSGDNGQFF.